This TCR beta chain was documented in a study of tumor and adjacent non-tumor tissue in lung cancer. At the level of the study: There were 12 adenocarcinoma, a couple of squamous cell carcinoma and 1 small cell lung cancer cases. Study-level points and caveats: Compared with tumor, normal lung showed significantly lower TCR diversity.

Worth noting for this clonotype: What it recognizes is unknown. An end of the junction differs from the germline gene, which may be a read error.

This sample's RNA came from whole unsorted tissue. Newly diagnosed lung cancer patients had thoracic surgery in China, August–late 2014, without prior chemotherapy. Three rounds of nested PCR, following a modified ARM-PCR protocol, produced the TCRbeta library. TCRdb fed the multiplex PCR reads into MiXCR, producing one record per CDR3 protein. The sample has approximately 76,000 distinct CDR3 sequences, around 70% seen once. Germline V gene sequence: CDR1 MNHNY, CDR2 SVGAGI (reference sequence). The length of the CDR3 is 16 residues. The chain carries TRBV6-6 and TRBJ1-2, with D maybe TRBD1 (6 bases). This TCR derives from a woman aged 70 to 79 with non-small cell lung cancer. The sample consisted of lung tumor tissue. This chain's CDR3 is CASRQGTLSLNCGHTF. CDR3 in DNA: TGTGCCAGCAGGCAAGGGACACTCTCATTAAACTGTGGCCACACCTTC.